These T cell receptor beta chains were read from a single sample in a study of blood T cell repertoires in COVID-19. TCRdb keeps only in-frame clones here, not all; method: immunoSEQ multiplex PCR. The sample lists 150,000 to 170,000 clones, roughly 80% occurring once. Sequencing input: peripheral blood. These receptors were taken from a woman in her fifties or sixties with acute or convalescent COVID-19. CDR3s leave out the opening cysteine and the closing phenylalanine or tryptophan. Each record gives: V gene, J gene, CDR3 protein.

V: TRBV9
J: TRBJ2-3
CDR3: ASSVGTSSVTDTQY

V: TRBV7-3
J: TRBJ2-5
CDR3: ASSLVGGGQETQY

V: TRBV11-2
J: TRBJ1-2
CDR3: ASSFGQGAGYT

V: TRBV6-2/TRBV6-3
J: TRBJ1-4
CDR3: ASSYMGTGDNEKLF

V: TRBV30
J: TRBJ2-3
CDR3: AWRHQGLYTDTQY

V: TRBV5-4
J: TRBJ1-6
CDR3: ASSWGTAGNGPLH

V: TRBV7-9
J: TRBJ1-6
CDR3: ASRQPGQGNSPLH

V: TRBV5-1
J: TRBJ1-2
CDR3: ASSLIWDRRYLTYGYT

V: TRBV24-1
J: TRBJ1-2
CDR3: ATSDLQGRSGYT

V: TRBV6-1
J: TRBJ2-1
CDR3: ASSVTGRGGKNEQF

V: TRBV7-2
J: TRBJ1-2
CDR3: ASSLYVGRDNGYT

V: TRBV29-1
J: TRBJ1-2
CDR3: SVAGGNYYGYT

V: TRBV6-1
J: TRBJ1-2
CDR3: ASSPREHYGYT

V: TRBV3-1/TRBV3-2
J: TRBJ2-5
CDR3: ASSFQGGETQY

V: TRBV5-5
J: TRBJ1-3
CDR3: ASSWAVGDSGNTIY

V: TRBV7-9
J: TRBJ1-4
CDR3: ASSLTGGGEKLF

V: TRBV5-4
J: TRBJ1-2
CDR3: ASSWDSPADGYT

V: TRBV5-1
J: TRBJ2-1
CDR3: ASSKGLAGIRSYNEQF

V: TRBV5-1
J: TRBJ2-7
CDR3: ASSLAASSYEQY

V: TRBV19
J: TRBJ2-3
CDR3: ATKEGGPRDTQY

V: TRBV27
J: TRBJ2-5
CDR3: ASSLRSSGGETQY

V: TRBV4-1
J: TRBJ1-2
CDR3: ASSIGRTGTYGYT

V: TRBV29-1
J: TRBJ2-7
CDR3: SVDLGQGREQY

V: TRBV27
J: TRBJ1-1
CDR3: ASSLGQGGLGAF

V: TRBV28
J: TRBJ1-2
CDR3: ASRSPGQGANYGYT

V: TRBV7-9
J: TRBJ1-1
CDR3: ASRAGGTDTEAF

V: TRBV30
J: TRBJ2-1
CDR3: AWDRDNEQF

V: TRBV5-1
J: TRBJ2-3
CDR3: ASSRGQGSTDTQY

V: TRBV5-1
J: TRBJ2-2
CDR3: ASSLGQGKTGELF

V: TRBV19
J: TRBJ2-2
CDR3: ASSKGLAGGESTGELF

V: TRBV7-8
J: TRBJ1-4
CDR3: ASSRTGTTNEKLF

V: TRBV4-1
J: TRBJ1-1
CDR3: ASSALVGHAEAF

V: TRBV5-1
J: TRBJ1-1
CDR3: ASSLRAGGMHTEAF